The T cell receptor beta chain described here comes from a study of cytomegalovirus exposure and HLA in healthy donors listed by TCRdb under 2017. Regarding the study in general: An earlier analysis of approximately 640 of the donors reported approximately 300 Gb of sequence data and some 120 million unique TCR beta sequences from 150 million to 200 million T cells. Besides the first cohort of 666 subjects, a separate validation cohort made up of some 110 different subjects was used. Roughly 320 gigabases of sequencing data and around 88 million unique TCR sequences made up an early release that covered fewer than 650 HLA-typed donors. About 5 DR-DQ haplotypes were handled as single units for association and clustering, since linkage in the cohort was strong. The study aimed to test whether signatures of past pathogen exposure could be identified by cataloging public T cell receptors. Every repertoire in the discovery cohort had been generated on one and the same sequencing platform. The genetic ancestry cluster associated with self-reported Caucasian donors included around four fifths of the 398 genotyped donors. An earlier analysis of around 580 of the donors used high-throughput TCR beta sequencing to judge whether each TCR beta V gene segment behaved as functional or pseudogenic. The study used immunosequencing to profile the T cell repertoires of approximately 690 subjects and linked those repertoires to cytomegalovirus serostatus. Among about 370 genotyped donors of the cohort, an average of approximately 200,000 unique TCR beta nucleotide sequences was sequenced per donor, of which 15% to 20% were non-productive. A later genetic analysis used genome-wide SNP genotypes for 398 of the 666 donors, treating that subset as a discovery cohort. Both class I and class II loci were covered by HLA typing, at four-digit resolution. The later analysis used no new phenotypic data to find candidate immune exposures, relying instead on TCR beta sequences and their occurrence across donors. A later analysis re-examined previously published TCR beta repertoires from 500 to 700 donors and added high-resolution HLA genotyping to investigate patterns of TCR occurrence. The number of donors typed differed by locus, with 629-630 for A, B, C, DRB1 and DQB1, around 500 for DQA1, under 610 for DPA1, and approximately 470 for DPB1. Donor age, sex, ethnicity and CMV serostatus were compiled alongside the repertoire data. High-throughput TCR immunosequencing, statistical association of individual TCRs with disease status, and machine learning were combined to predict cytomegalovirus infection status.

Concerning this clone: This clone's antigen is unknown. The input lacks base qualities; no much larger clone sits a single base away.

Library creation used the immunoSEQ multiplex PCR assay. For the multiplex PCR, a mixture combining 60 forward primers for TCR Vbeta segments and 13 reverse primers for TCR Jbeta segments was used. Amplification of the CDR3 region of rearranged TCR beta genes was performed with a multiplex PCR assay on genomic DNA. Amplified TCR beta libraries were sequenced as 87-base-pair reads on the Illumina HiSeq System. Per the original workflow: In a later analysis, roughly 80 million unique TCR beta chains were counted across the roughly 670 repertoires, and roughly 9.9 million of these chains were shared by at least two donors. Raw reads were error-corrected and collapsed into unique sequences with a nearest-neighbor algorithm that merged closely related sequences to remove PCR and sequencing errors. V, D and J gene segments were assigned by aligning CDR3 sequences to IMGT reference sequences. For a sequence to be retained, at least a six-nucleotide match to both a V gene segment and a J gene segment was required. Rearrangements were called productive when the CDR3 lacked stop codons and stayed in frame with V and J; all others were non-productive. Following IMGT convention, CDR3 was defined as the stretch from the second conserved V-encoded cysteine to the conserved J-encoded phenylalanine. The earlier analysis of about 610 of the donors excluded any sequence lacking an unambiguous match to a single V gene segment. In an earlier analysis of 587 of the donors, V segments were called functional above 56.7% productive rearrangements and were called segregating when the between-donor standard deviation exceeded 5%. A statistical classification framework was developed to diagnose cytomegalovirus status using the catalog of TCR beta chain sequences. In a later analysis, TCR nucleotide sequences were compared against IMGT/GENE-DB human TR gene sequences so that V and J genes could be assigned. A later analysis assigned CDR3 sequences and most-parsimonious VDJ recombination scenarios with the TCRdist pipeline. In a later analysis, every TCR beta chain was defined by the combination of its CDR3 amino acid sequence and its V-gene family, and reads without a unique V-gene family were dropped. As a way to deal with suspected cross-contamination and a sequencing artifact, a later analysis dropped approximately 590 nucleotide sequences that were highly shared and had low generation probability. For each public chain, a later analysis derived a clonal expansion index from normalized ranks of inferred template counts within each repertoire. In a later analysis, generation probabilities were computed using a VDJ recombination model fitted to out-of-frame rearrangements, and the results were checked against IGoR. Hypergeometric tests were used in a later analysis to score TCR-TCR, TCR-HLA and TCR-CMV co-occurrence, with a repertoire-size bias correction applied to the TCR pairs. False discovery rates were estimated in a later analysis by permuting HLA or CMV assignments 20 times. In a later analysis, co-occurring TCRs were grouped with DBSCAN, and TCRdist sequence similarity was added when clustering was performed within HLA-allele-positive subsets. Co-occurrence clustering excluded repertoires with fewer than 30,000 or more than 120,000 public chains, plus five with anomalous nucleotide sharing. TCRdb took this table from immuneACCESS and kept in-frame rearrangements with V and J called. Such tables lack part of the clones; where checked against another copy, unresolved V genes explain under half of the gap, and the rest is unexplained. V and J calls and clone size follow that table, whereas D and trimming were derived from the DNA. For this sample there are some 150,000 clones; roughly three quarters appear just once. The top ten clones comprise about a tenth of the sample.

CDR1 and CDR2 were assigned from the germline V gene as LGHNA and YSLEER. CDR3 length: 14 amino acids, cysteine to phenylalanine. Here the CDR3 DNA is all that survives: 42 bases in frame from base 1. At the junction V is shortened by 4 bases and J by 4 bases; bases outside the gene matches: 2. What the research found in general, with its limitations: In vitro tests confirmed that a few of the cytomegalovirus-associated TCR beta chains recognize cytomegalovirus antigens. A later analysis found that most CMV-associated TCR beta chains appeared HLA-restricted, with HLA associations seemingly driven largely by CMV exposure. Presence/absence analyses assumed roughly uniform sequencing depth across donors, an assumption that may not hold. Across donors, most TCR sequences were observed very rarely, whereas some public TCRs were present in many individuals. Compared with the roughly 700-donor mean, donors in an Asian-associated ancestry cluster had fewer N-insertions in productive TCRs, according to a later genetic analysis. In an earlier analysis of fewer than 700 of the donors, most TCR beta V segments appeared in productive rearrangements about 90% or about 30% of the time, broadly matching IMGT annotations. The cohort was sequenced for TCR beta chains only, and without alpha or paired-chain data the features that could be detected were limited. In both the original and validation cohorts, the classifier was reported to diagnose cytomegalovirus status with high specificity and sensitivity. The 87-base-pair reads could not distinguish some IMGT-functional V segments, including TRBV6-2 and TRBV6-3, so those segments were excluded. Because counts were too low, some 16 rarely observed V segments, including chromosome 9 orphons, were excluded from the earlier analysis of around 590 of the donors. In a later analysis, TCR association rates were found to vary across HLA loci, with the most associated TCRs seen for DRB1 alleles and the fewest for HLA-C alleles. Because some donors lacked HLA typing at each locus, the association tests relied only on the typed subset. The only immune exposure information available for the cohort was CMV serostatus. The authors suggested that the approach could potentially be generalized to other disease states and immunological phenotypes. A further reported finding was that TCR beta sequences accurately predicted the HLA-A and HLA-B alleles for most subjects in the first cohort. A total of 164 TCR beta chains were listed by the study as associated with cytomegalovirus. A later analysis associated about 17,000 TCR beta sequences with specific HLA alleles at a false discovery rate of 0.05. A later genetic analysis associated a missense DCLRE1C variant with V-gene and J-gene trimming of TCR beta chains, and an independent cohort replicated the association. A later analysis reported that several top co-occurrence clusters appeared linked to parvovirus B19, influenza, CMV and Epstein-Barr virus. Linkage disequilibrium might explain the correlated functional status among segregating V segments, but an unknown experimental factor could not be excluded. In a later analysis, HLA-associated TCR beta chains were found to be more clonally expanded and to have lower generation probabilities than equally common non-associated chains. When HLA alleles, especially DR and DQ, strongly co-occurred, TCR associations were difficult to assign to individual alleles. A cluster of highly shared sequence variants was judged likely to represent a technical artifact of the sequencing pipeline.

In total, 666 healthy bone marrow donors made up the cohort. At the time of sampling, all cohort members were nominally healthy, though unrecorded immune exposures were likely present. The donor was CMV seropositive and was included in the group of 290 or so seropositive cohort members. A peripheral blood sample was collected from each donor, and TCR beta sequencing was performed on peripheral blood mononuclear cells. Genomic DNA extraction from the blood cell samples was performed with the Qiagen DNeasy Blood Extraction Kit. Sequenced: PBMCs. The rearrangement joined TRBV4-3 to TRBJ1-3; TRBD1 aligns with 9 central bases. This receptor was identified in a man younger than 35 in good health and CMV-seropositive. The CDR3 protein: CASSPGTGGNTIYF. The DNA is as follows: TGCGCCAGCAGCCCAGGGACAGGGGGAAACACCATATATTTT.